A selection of T cell receptor beta chains follows, all from one sample in a study of CD4 and CD8 cells across lung adenocarcinoma regions. TCRdb re-called the PCR reads through MiXCR, storing one row per CDR3 protein. The data hold more than 15,000 distinct CDR3 sequences, with 46% observed a single time. Sample: CD4+ T cells from the margin of a lung tumor. These receptors were taken from a male donor with lung adenocarcinoma. The CD4 and CD8 labels of this study may be unreliable. Each CDR3 is given with its conserved first and last residue. The D gene is left open where the match is weak. For some rows the clone size is stated as once, few or many, or as a class when expanded; others skip it.

len: 15
v_gene: TRBV6-4
j_gene: TRBJ2-5
abundance: .
d_gene: TRBD2
CDR3nt: TGTGCCGGGGGGGACGGGAGCCGGGGCGCAGATACCCAGTACTTC
CDR3aa: CAGGDGSRGADTQYF

len: 15
v_gene: TRBV7-2
j_gene: TRBJ2-1
abundance: many
d_gene: .
CDR3nt: TGTGCCAGCAGCCCCTGGACGAGCTCCTACAATGAGCAGTTCTTC
CDR3aa: CASSPWTSSYNEQFF

len: 19
v_gene: TRBV4-1
j_gene: TRBJ2-2
abundance: many
d_gene: TRBD2
CDR3nt: TGCGCCAGCAGGCCGACTAGCGGGAGCCCGGTCGGGGACACCGGGGAGCTGTTTTTT
CDR3aa: CASRPTSGSPVGDTGELFF

len: 15
v_gene: TRBV6-1
j_gene: TRBJ2-4
abundance: .
d_gene: TRBD2
CDR3nt: TGTGCCAGCAGGGACGTGGCTAGCGGCCAAGACATCCAGTACTTC
CDR3aa: CASRDVASGQDIQYF

len: 8
v_gene: TRBV6-1
j_gene: TRBJ2-1
abundance: .
d_gene: .
CDR3nt: TGTGCCAGCAGTGAAGCGAACTTC
CDR3aa: CASSEANF

len: 15
v_gene: TRBV24-1
j_gene: TRBJ2-1
abundance: medium-sized
d_gene: TRBD2
CDR3nt: TGTGCCACCAGTGATGGGGACTACCAAAACAATGAGCAGTTCTTC
CDR3aa: CATSDGDYQNNEQFF

len: 14
v_gene: TRBV7-2
j_gene: TRBJ1-2
abundance: many
d_gene: .
CDR3nt: TGTGCCAGCAGCTTATTAGCCAGGAACTATGGCTACACCTTC
CDR3aa: CASSLLARNYGYTF

len: 15
v_gene: TRBV6-4
j_gene: TRBJ2-5
abundance: .
d_gene: TRBD2
CDR3nt: TGTGCCGGGGGGGTCGGGGGGGGAGAGCAAGATACCCAGTACTTC
CDR3aa: CAGGVGGGEQDTQYF

len: 15
v_gene: TRBV10-3
j_gene: TRBJ2-2
abundance: .
d_gene: .
CDR3nt: TGTGCCATGGGACTCCAGTCCGGGAGTCCAGATACGCTGTTTTTT
CDR3aa: CAMGLQSGSPDTLFF

len: 13
v_gene: TRBV18
j_gene: TRBJ2-3
abundance: once
d_gene: .
CDR3nt: TGTGCCAGCTCACCAGATGGCACAGATACGCAGTATTTT
CDR3aa: CASSPDGTDTQYF

len: 15
v_gene: TRBV7-3
j_gene: TRBJ2-2
abundance: many
d_gene: TRBD2
CDR3nt: TGTGCCAGCAGCTTCGGGGGGTCGGACACCGGGGAGCTGTTTTTT
CDR3aa: CASSFGGSDTGELFF

len: 14
v_gene: TRBV6-1
j_gene: TRBJ2-3
abundance: .
d_gene: .
CDR3nt: TGTGCGGGCAGTGGAGCTAGTGGACCAGATACGCAGTATTTT
CDR3aa: CAGSGASGPDTQYF

len: 14
v_gene: TRBV6-1
j_gene: TRBJ1-4
abundance: .
d_gene: TRBD1
CDR3nt: TGTGCCAGCAGTCGGACAGGGGGAAACGAAAAACTGTTTTTT
CDR3aa: CASSRTGGNEKLFF

len: 13
v_gene: TRBV6-1
j_gene: TRBJ2-1
abundance: few
d_gene: TRBD2
CDR3nt: TGTGCCACCTCGGGACTAGCGAGGAATGAGCAGTTCTTC
CDR3aa: CATSGLARNEQFF

len: 15
v_gene: TRBV9
j_gene: TRBJ1-2
abundance: once
d_gene: TRBD1
CDR3nt: TGTGCCAGCAGCCTTGGGACAGGGGGGCACTATGGCTACACCTTC
CDR3aa: CASSLGTGGHYGYTF

len: 14
v_gene: TRBV27
j_gene: TRBJ2-5
abundance: .
d_gene: .
CDR3nt: TGTGCCGGGCGCGGGTCTGGGGCCCAAAAGATCCAGTACTTC
CDR3aa: CAGRGSGAQKIQYF

len: 14
v_gene: TRBV6-1
j_gene: TRBJ1-5
abundance: .
d_gene: TRBD1
CDR3nt: TGTGCCAGCAGGGACAGGGGAAGCAATCAGCCCCAGCATTTT
CDR3aa: CASRDRGSNQPQHF

len: 11
v_gene: TRBV25-1
j_gene: TRBJ2-7
abundance: .
d_gene: TRBD1
CDR3nt: TGTGCCAGCAGACAGGGGTACGAGCAGTACTTC
CDR3aa: CASRQGYEQYF

len: 18
v_gene: TRBV6-4
j_gene: TRBJ2-4
abundance: .
d_gene: TRBD2
CDR3nt: TGTGCCAGCAGTACCCGACTAGCGGGGCTGTGGGCCATAAATACTCAGTACTTC
CDR3aa: CASSTRLAGLWAINTQYF

len: 13
v_gene: TRBV27
j_gene: TRBJ1-3
abundance: .
d_gene: .
CDR3nt: TGTGCCAGCAGTTTATCACCTGGAAACACCATATATTTT
CDR3aa: CASSLSPGNTIYF

len: 16
v_gene: TRBV5-1
j_gene: TRBJ2-2
abundance: many
d_gene: TRBD1
CDR3nt: TGCGCCAGCAGTATACAGGGGGCCTGGAACACCGGGGAGCTGTTTTTT
CDR3aa: CASSIQGAWNTGELFF

len: 17
v_gene: TRBV27
j_gene: TRBJ2-3
abundance: few
d_gene: .
CDR3nt: TGTGCCAGCAGTCCTGGCCGTCTAGCCCGTGGCCAAGAGACGCAGTATTTT
CDR3aa: CASSPGRLARGQETQYF

len: 16
v_gene: TRBV25-1
j_gene: TRBJ2-3
abundance: .
d_gene: .
CDR3nt: TGTGCCAGCCGTGTACGGACGCTGACCGCCAAAGATACGCAGTACTTT
CDR3aa: CASRVRTLTAKDTQYF

len: 16
v_gene: TRBV6-5
j_gene: TRBJ2-1
abundance: .
d_gene: TRBD1
CDR3nt: TGTGCCAGCAGTTACTCGTCGACAGGGGGAAGGAATGAGCAGTTCTTC
CDR3aa: CASSYSSTGGRNEQFF

len: 17
v_gene: TRBV12-5
j_gene: TRBJ2-7
abundance: once
d_gene: .
CDR3nt: TGTGCTAGTGGTTTGGCCACAGGGACGGGGGTAGACAATGAGCAGTACTTC
CDR3aa: CASGLATGTGVDNEQYF

len: 15
v_gene: TRBV10-3
j_gene: TRBJ2-3
abundance: .
d_gene: .
CDR3nt: TGTGCCGCGGGGCCCACTAGCCGCCACCAAGATACCCAGTACTTT
CDR3aa: CAAGPTSRHQDTQYF

len: 12
v_gene: TRBV20-1
j_gene: TRBJ1-2
abundance: many
d_gene: .
CDR3nt: TGCAGTGCTAGTTGGCAGATCTATGGCTACACCTTC
CDR3aa: CSASWQIYGYTF

len: 15
v_gene: TRBV20-1
j_gene: TRBJ2-3
abundance: .
d_gene: .
CDR3nt: TGCAGTGCTAGAGTGGGAGGCGGCTACACAGATACGCAGTATTTT
CDR3aa: CSARVGGGYTDTQYF

len: 15
v_gene: TRBV6-4
j_gene: TRBJ2-5
abundance: .
d_gene: .
CDR3nt: TGTGCCAGGGGTGTAGGGACCGGGGTCCAAGAGACGCAGTACTTC
CDR3aa: CARGVGTGVQETQYF

len: 14
v_gene: TRBV20-1
j_gene: TRBJ2-1
abundance: few
d_gene: TRBD2
CDR3nt: TGCAGTGCAATAGGACTAGGAGGTGTCGATGAGCAGTTCTTC
CDR3aa: CSAIGLGGVDEQFF

len: 15
v_gene: TRBV6-4
j_gene: TRBJ2-3
abundance: .
d_gene: TRBD2
CDR3nt: TGTGCCGGGGGTGACGGGAGCGGGGACCAAGATACGCAGTATTTC
CDR3aa: CAGGDGSGDQDTQYF

len: 14
v_gene: TRBV30
j_gene: TRBJ2-7
abundance: few
d_gene: TRBD1
CDR3nt: TGTGCCTGGAGAAGAGGACAGGGTAGGTACGAGCAGTACTTC
CDR3aa: CAWRRGQGRYEQYF

len: 16
v_gene: TRBV11-2
j_gene: TRBJ2-1
abundance: many
d_gene: .
CDR3nt: TGTGCCAGCAGCTTAGGCCCAGGAGACGATCTCAATGAGCAGTTCTTC
CDR3aa: CASSLGPGDDLNEQFF

len: 15
v_gene: TRBV6-1
j_gene: TRBJ2-5
abundance: once
d_gene: .
CDR3nt: TGTGCCAGGGGGCACGGGGGAGGTCACACAGAGACCCAGTACTTC
CDR3aa: CARGHGGGHTETQYF

len: 13
v_gene: TRBV20-1
j_gene: TRBJ2-1
abundance: .
d_gene: .
CDR3nt: TGCAGTTCCTACTTCTCCTTCCGCAATGAGCAGTTCTTC
CDR3aa: CSSYFSFRNEQFF

len: 15
v_gene: TRBV6-1
j_gene: TRBJ1-1
abundance: .
d_gene: TRBD1
CDR3nt: TGTGCCAGCTCCGAATTCGCAGGGGGTGGGTCTGAAGCTTTCTTT
CDR3aa: CASSEFAGGGSEAFF

len: 16
v_gene: TRBV6-5
j_gene: TRBJ2-7
abundance: few
d_gene: TRBD2
CDR3nt: TGTGCCAGCAGATACAGGACTAGCGGGAGGGACAACGAGCAGTACTTC
CDR3aa: CASRYRTSGRDNEQYF

len: 15
v_gene: TRBV25-1
j_gene: TRBJ2-5
abundance: few
d_gene: .
CDR3nt: TGTGCCAGCAGTGAATCTCTAGGCCAGGGGGAGACCCAGTACTTC
CDR3aa: CASSESLGQGETQYF

len: 16
v_gene: TRBV6-1
j_gene: TRBJ2-1
abundance: .
d_gene: TRBD2
CDR3nt: TGTGCCAGCAGTAGCGCGGCTAGCGGGAGGGTAAATGAGCAGTTCTTC
CDR3aa: CASSSAASGRVNEQFF

len: 15
v_gene: TRBV6-5
j_gene: TRBJ2-3
abundance: .
d_gene: .
CDR3nt: TGTGCCGGGGGTTACGGGGGCCGCGACCCAGAGACCCAGTATTTT
CDR3aa: CAGGYGGRDPETQYF

len: 15
v_gene: TRBV7-8
j_gene: TRBJ2-5
abundance: .
d_gene: TRBD2
CDR3nt: TGTGCCAGCAGCTGGACTAGCGGGGGAGTGGGGACCCAGTACTTC
CDR3aa: CASSWTSGGVGTQYF

len: 15
v_gene: TRBV10-2
j_gene: TRBJ2-1
abundance: few
d_gene: TRBD2
CDR3nt: TGCGCCAGCAGTGTATCTAGCGGGAGTGTCAATGAGCAGTTCTTC
CDR3aa: CASSVSSGSVNEQFF

len: 14
v_gene: TRBV3-1
j_gene: TRBJ1-2
abundance: .
d_gene: .
CDR3nt: TGTGCCAGCAGCCAAGAGGGATTGAACTATGGCTACACCTTC
CDR3aa: CASSQEGLNYGYTF

len: 14
v_gene: TRBV7-2
j_gene: TRBJ2-7
abundance: .
d_gene: TRBD2
CDR3nt: TGTGCCAGCAGCTTAATTGCTAGCGGGAGAGAGCAGTACTTC
CDR3aa: CASSLIASGREQYF

len: 18
v_gene: TRBV6-1
j_gene: TRBJ2-2
abundance: .
d_gene: TRBD2
CDR3nt: TGTGCCAGCAGTGAAGGGACTAGCGGGGGGATAAACACCGGGGAGCTGTTTTTT
CDR3aa: CASSEGTSGGINTGELFF

len: 12
v_gene: TRBV6-1
j_gene: TRBJ2-3
abundance: .
d_gene: .
CDR3nt: TGTGCCAGCACCTCGAACACAGATACGCAGTATTTT
CDR3aa: CASTSNTDTQYF

len: 15
v_gene: TRBV14
j_gene: TRBJ2-5
abundance: .
d_gene: .
CDR3nt: TGTGCCGGGGGGCACGGGGGCGGGGGCCCAGATACCCAGTACTTC
CDR3aa: CAGGHGGGGPDTQYF

len: 11
v_gene: TRBV10-1
j_gene: TRBJ2-5
abundance: .
d_gene: .
CDR3nt: TGCGCCAGACGGACAGAAGAGACCCAGTACTTC
CDR3aa: CARRTEETQYF